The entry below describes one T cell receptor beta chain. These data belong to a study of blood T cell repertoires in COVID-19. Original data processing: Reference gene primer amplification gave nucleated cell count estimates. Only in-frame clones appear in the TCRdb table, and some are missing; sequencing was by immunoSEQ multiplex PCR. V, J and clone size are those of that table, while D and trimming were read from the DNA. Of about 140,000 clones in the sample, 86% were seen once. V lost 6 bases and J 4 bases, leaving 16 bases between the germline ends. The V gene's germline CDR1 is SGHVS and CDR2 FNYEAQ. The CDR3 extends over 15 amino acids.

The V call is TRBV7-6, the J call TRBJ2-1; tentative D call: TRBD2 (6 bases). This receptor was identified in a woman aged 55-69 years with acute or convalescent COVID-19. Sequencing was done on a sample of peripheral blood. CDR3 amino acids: CASRGEVAPYNEQFF. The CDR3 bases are TGTGCCAGCAGGGGGGAGGTAGCGCCTTACAATGAGCAGTTCTTC.